These 30 T cell receptor beta chains were all obtained from the same sample, sequenced in a study of Ad26.COV2.S vaccination and SARS-CoV-2 variants. The method was immunoSEQ multiplex PCR; TCRdb's version includes in-frame clones alone and lacks a portion of them. The table includes around 400,000 clones, 89% detected once. Treatment here: 15 to 20 received Ad26.COV2.S at low or high dose, single or two shots; about 5 received placebo; per-sample allocation not given. Repertoires come from day 63 after the first vaccine or placebo injection. The sequences come from peripheral blood, collected in a trial of Ad26.COV2.S vaccine versus placebo. The source is a person aged 18-60 years who received the Ad26.COV2.S COVID-19 vaccine or a placebo.

This chain uses TRBV5-8 with TRBJ2-6; D is unclear. CDR1 is SGHTS and CDR2 is YDEGEE in the germline V gene. V was pared by 1 base and J by 0 bases, with 2 bases between. This CDR3 has 14 residues. The CDR3 spells CASSLISGANVLTF. CDR3 nucleotides: TGTGCCAGCAGCTTGATCTCTGGGGCCAACGTCCTGACTTTC.

J is TRBJ2-2 and V is TRBV6-6, with a weak D call TRBD2 (5 bases). The CDR3 is made up of 16 amino acids. With 7 bases removed from V and 1 base from J, the gap between germline ends came to 16 bases. From germline, CDR1 is MNHNY and CDR2 SVGAGI (reference sequence). CDR3 residues: CASIGPGGGNTGELFF. The CDR3, as DNA: TGTGCCAGCATCGGGCCCGGCGGAGGGAACACCGGGGAGCTGTTTTTT.

The chain has TRBV4-1 and TRBJ2-3, with D uncertain. The CDR3 spans 17 residues. Germline V gene lookup returns CDR1 MGHRA and CDR2 YSYEKL. V was trimmed by 0 bases and J by 1 base, leaving 14 bases between them. DNA of the CDR3: TGCGCCAGCAGCCAAGAGAGGACCGCATTCGGCACAGATACGCAGTATTTT. It specifies CASSQERTAFGTDTQYF.

V usage is TRBV15 and J usage is TRBJ2-5, with D hard to call. CDR1 LNHNV and CDR2 YYDKDF come from the germline V gene (reference sequence). Between the trimmed V and J ends, which lost 0 bases and 5 bases, there was a span of 7 bases. The CDR3 runs 13 residues. CDR3: CATSRDKSETQYF. The CDR3 DNA reads TGTGCCACCAGCAGAGATAAGAGCGAGACCCAGTACTTC.

The chain carries TRBV27 and TRBJ1-4; D may be TRBD1 (5 bases). Germline V gene lookup returns CDR1 MNHEY and CDR2 SMNVEV (reference sequence). The V gene lost 5 bases and the J gene lost 8 bases, with 15 bases spanning the gap. This CDR3 contains 14 residues. Here the CDR3 reads CASSPPGRPEKLFF. The CDR3 nucleotides read TGTGCCAGCAGTCCGCCGGGACGGCCGGAAAAACTGTTTTTT.

This chain uses TRBV5-1 with TRBJ2-3; D might be TRBD1 or TRBD2, each matching 5 bases. The CDR3 loop spans 14 amino acids. The V and J ends lost 2 bases and 7 bases respectively, with 14 bases between them. Germline-derived CDR1 and CDR2 are SGHRS and YFSETQ. The CDR3 here is CASSFRDGRNTQYF. CDR3 DNA: TGCGCCAGCAGCTTCCGGGACGGCAGGAATACGCAGTATTTT.

V is TRBV4-1 and J is TRBJ1-2, with D maybe TRBD1 (5 bases). The CDR3 totals 14 residues. Deletions cut 1 base from V and 4 bases from J, with 10 bases between. CDR1 and CDR2 from the germline V gene are MGHRA and YSYEKL. In nucleotides, the CDR3 is TGCGCCAGCAGCCAAGGTCCAGGGACCTATGGCTACACCTTC. Protein sequence: CASSQGPGTYGYTF.

Turning to this clone: Different DNA sequences within this sample yield the same CDR3. The rearrangement joins TRBV7-3 to TRBJ2-5; D uncertain. V was clipped by 5 bases and J by 4 bases, with 11 bases between them. CDR1 SGHTA and CDR2 FQGTGA come from the germline V gene. The CDR3 consists of 13 residues. As DNA, the CDR3 is TGTGCCAGCAGCCGGAGACAAGGAGAGACCCAGTACTTC. Translating it yields CASSRRQGETQYF.

J is TRBJ2-1 and V is TRBV4-2; either TRBD1 or TRBD2 may fit D (6 bases each). The CDR3 consists of 14 residues. The germline V and J ends were trimmed by 0 bases and 10 bases, with 13 bases remaining between them. Germline V gene sequence: CDR1 LGHNA, CDR2 YNFKEQ. CDR3 loop: CASSQEGGGTEQFF. CDR3 sequence (DNA): TGTGCCAGCAGCCAAGAAGGCGGCGGGACAGAGCAGTTCTTC.

The V and J genes are TRBV27 and TRBJ2-7; maybe TRBD1 (5 bases). V was shortened by 3 bases and J by 4 bases, with 10 bases between the two germline ends. The germline V gene encodes CDR1 MNHEY and CDR2 SMNVEV (reference sequence). The CDR3 is made up of 13 amino acids. In nucleotides, the CDR3 is TGTGCCAGCAGTTTGAGACAGAGTTACGAGCAGTACTTC. Encoded protein: CASSLRQSYEQYF.

The chain combines TRBV19 with TRBJ2-2, with D perhaps assigned TRBD1 or TRBD2 (5 bases each). V lost 3 bases, J lost 1 base, and 12 bases lay in between. The germline V gene has CDR1 LNHDA and CDR2 SQIVND (reference sequence). The CDR3 sequence is 16 residues long. CDR3: CASSIRRQGNTGELFF. DNA of the CDR3: TGTGCCAGTAGTATCCGGAGGCAGGGGAACACCGGGGAGCTGTTTTTT.

This sequence joins TRBV2 and TRBJ1-5; D call uncertain. V was shortened by 0 bases and J by 0 bases, with 6 bases between the two germline ends. The CDR3 runs to 15 residues. In germline, CDR1 is SNHLY, CDR2 FYNNEI. The CDR3, as DNA: TGTGCCAGCAGTGAAGCTCTGGGTAGCAATCAGCCCCAGCATTTT. Its protein product is CASSEALGSNQPQHF. The whole variable domain, filled in from reference TRBV2 and TRBJ1-5, reads EPEVTQTPSHQVTQMGQEVILRCVPISNHLYFYWYRQILGQKVEFLVSFYNNEISEKSEIFDDQFSVERPDGSNFTLKIRSTKLEDSAMYFCASSEALGSNQPQHFGDGTRLSIL.

The V gene is TRBV9, the J gene TRBJ1-4, with a possible D match to TRBD1 (5 bases). CDR3 length equals 15 residues. V was cut by 2 bases and J by 6 bases, with 14 bases left in between. CDR1 and CDR2 from the germline V gene are SGDLS and YYNGEE. CDR3 DNA: TGTGCCAGCAGCGTGGGGGGAAGGGAACATGAAAAACTGTTTTTT. This encodes CASSVGGREHEKLFF.

The J gene is TRBJ2-5, the V gene TRBV9, with 8 positions matching TRBD2. Per the germline V gene, CDR1 is SGDLS and CDR2 is YYNGEE. This CDR3 region has 15 residues. Losses at the gene ends were 0 bases for V and 4 bases for J; bases not matched to a gene: 5. CDR3 DNA: TGTGCCAGCAGCGTAGTCGGGAGGGGGGGAGAGACCCAGTACTTC. Its translation: CASSVVGRGGETQYF.

V gene TRBV19 combines with J gene TRBJ2-3; weak D call: TRBD2 (5 bases). The germline V gene encodes CDR1 LNHDA and CDR2 SQIVND (reference sequence). The CDR3 has 14 residues. V lost 4 bases and J lost 1, with 9 bases in between. For the CDR3, the DNA is TGTGCCAGTAGTAGGGAGTTTCGCACAGATACGCAGTATTTT. This sequence encodes CASSREFRTDTQYF.

The chain has TRBV5-5 and TRBJ1-2; no definite D call. The CDR3 contains 13 residues. Trimming shortened V by 0 bases and J by 4 bases, and 7 bases separated the two germline ends. Germline assignment: CDR1 SGHKS and CDR2 YYEKEE (reference sequence). The CDR3 sequence is CASSLGGAYGYTF. The CDR3 DNA sequence: TGTGCCAGCAGCTTGGGCGGCGCCTATGGCTACACCTTC.

A remark on this clone: The junction shows a germline mismatch at one end, possibly a read error. The chain joins TRBV28 to TRBJ2-7; D not resolved. Looked up from germline, CDR1 is MDHEN and CDR2 is SYDVKM. The CDR3 is made up of 12 amino acids. CDR3 sequence reads: CTSLSLGYEQYF. The CDR3 DNA is TGTACCAGCCTGAGTCTCGGTTACGAGCAGTACTTC. Variable domain in full (rest from reference TRBV28 and TRBJ2-7): DVKVTQSSRYLVKRTGEKVFLECVQDMDHENMFWYRQDPGLGLRLIYFSYDVKMKEKGDIPEGYSVSREKKERFSLILESASTNQTSMYLCTSLSLGYEQYFGPGTRLTVT.

The chain uses TRBV6-5 and TRBJ2-3; D is unclear. In germline, CDR1 is MNHEY, CDR2 SVGAGI. The CDR3 extends over 12 amino acids. Trimming stripped 6 bases from V and 4 bases from J, with 8 bases between. The CDR3 DNA is TGTGCCAGCAGAGACTGGGCAGATACGCAGTATTTT. It yields the protein CASRDWADTQYF.

V is TRBV6-5 and J is TRBJ1-5; D gene uncertain. This CDR3 has 13 residues. Germline loops: CDR1 MNHEY, CDR2 SVGAGI. V was pared by 11 bases and J by 5 bases, with 16 bases between. CDR3 sequence: CALSGQLYQPQHF. Written as DNA, the CDR3 is TGTGCCCTTAGTGGTCAGCTTTATCAGCCCCAGCATTTT.

The chain combines TRBV10-3 with TRBJ1-5; D remains unclear. This CDR3 is 14 amino acids long. The V end was cut by 4 bases, the J end by 7 bases, with 14 bases between. The germline V gene encodes CDR1 ENHRY and CDR2 SYGVKD. The CDR3 region is CAISGAEGKQPQHF. In DNA, the CDR3 is TGTGCCATCAGTGGGGCCGAAGGGAAGCAGCCCCAGCATTTT.

The chain joins TRBV6-1 to TRBJ1-5, with D unresolved. V dropped 2 bases and J dropped 5 bases, with 16 bases sitting between them. CDR1 MNHNS and CDR2 SASEGT come from the germline V gene. The length of the CDR3 is 16 residues. The CDR3 nucleotides read TGTGCCAGCAGTGAACATCGGACTCAGTATCATCAGCCCCAGCATTTT. Protein: CASSEHRTQYHQPQHF.

The chain combines TRBV24-1 with TRBJ2-6; D gene uncertain. V shed 1 base and J shed 4 bases, with 4 bases lying between them. The length of the CDR3 is 14 residues. The V gene's germline CDR1 is KGHDR and CDR2 SFDVKD. CDR3 nucleotides: TGTGCCACCAGTGATTTTTCGGGGGCCAACGTCCTGACTTTC. Translated, it gives CATSDFSGANVLTF.

The J gene is TRBJ2-7, the V gene TRBV6-1; D ambiguous. V gave up 2 bases and J gave up 4 bases, with 12 bases separating them. Germline V gene lookup returns CDR1 MNHNS and CDR2 SASEGT. The CDR3 loop spans 14 amino acids. The CDR3 spells CASSELVGRYEQYF. The CDR3 nucleotides are TGTGCCAGCAGTGAATTGGTAGGGCGGTACGAGCAGTACTTC.

In this sample, this clone turned up once. The CDR3 sequence: CASRGPGEVQYF. As DNA, the CDR3 is TGTGCCAGCAGGGGTCCAGGGGAGGTTCAGTACTTC. The chain uses TRBV11-3 and TRBJ2-4, with D perhaps matching TRBD1 or TRBD2 (6 bases each). The V gene's germline CDR1 is SGHNT and CDR2 YENEEA. V lost 6 bases and J lost 11, with 14 bases in between. The CDR3 spans 12 residues.

The chain is built from TRBV10-3 and TRBJ1-1; D perhaps matches TRBD1 (5 bases). Germline loops: CDR1 ENHRY, CDR2 SYGVKD. V lost 3 bases, J lost 5 bases, and 13 bases lay in between. The CDR3 is 14 residues long. CDR3 in DNA: TGTGCCATCAGTGAATTGGTCAGGGTAACTGAAGCTTTCTTT. This translates into CAISELVRVTEAFF.

This chain joins TRBV3-1 (or the pseudogene TRBV3-2) and TRBJ2-7; the D is unclear. The CDR3 spans 12 residues. V lost 0 bases, J lost 9 bases, and 9 bases lay in between. Germline V gene data show CDR1 as LGHDT and CDR2 as YNNKEL (reference sequence). The CDR3 spells CASSQDVRPQYF. The DNA of the CDR3 is TGTGCCAGCAGCCAAGACGTGCGGCCGCAGTACTTC.

This clone turned up a few times. The chain links TRBV7-8 to TRBJ1-5; D is perhaps TRBD1 (5 bases). The CDR3 spans 16 residues. In germline, CDR1 is SGHVS, CDR2 FQNEAQ. The V end lost 2 bases, the J end lost 0 bases, and 11 bases lay between the germline ends. The CDR3 region has the DNA TGTGCCAGCAGCTTAAGGACATCCTATAGCAATCAGCCCCAGCATTTT. Translated, it gives CASSLRTSYSNQPQHF.

The J gene is TRBJ2-3, the V gene TRBV13; 9 bases match TRBD1. Germline trimming cut 1 base from V and 10 bases from J; bases unmatched to any gene: 12. This CDR3 is 16 amino acids long. Germline CDR1 is PRHDT and CDR2 is FYEKMQ (reference sequence). CDR3 in amino acids: CASSLEQGALAWAQYF. Here the CDR3 DNA reads TGTGCCAGCAGCTTAGAACAGGGGGCGCTCGCTTGGGCGCAGTATTTT. Using reference TRBV13 and TRBJ2-3 for the parts outside the CDR3, the full variable domain is AAGVIQSPRHLIKEKRETATLKCYPIPRHDTVYWYQQGPGQDPQFLISFYEKMQSDKGSIPDRFSAQQFSDYHSELNMSSLELGDSALYFCASSLEQGALAWAQYFGPGTRLTVL.

The J gene is TRBJ2-1, the V gene TRBV30; 8 bases agree with TRBD1. V shed 0 bases and J 8 bases; nucleotides not matched to a gene: 6. CDR1 is GTSNPN and CDR2 is SVGIG in the germline V gene (reference sequence). The CDR3 totals 14 residues. In DNA, the CDR3 is TGTGCCTGGAGTGTCCGACAGGGGCGGGATGAGCAGTTCTTC. Its protein product is CAWSVRQGRDEQFF. The whole variable domain, filled in from reference TRBV30 and TRBJ2-1, reads SQTIHQWPATLVQPVGSPLSLECTVEGTSNPNLYWYRQAAGRGLQLLFYSVGIGQISSEVPQNLSASRPQDRQFILSSKKLLLSDSGFYLCAWSVRQGRDEQFFGPGTRLTVL.

The chain links TRBV13 to TRBJ1-1, with unresolved D. The CDR3 sequence is 14 residues long. The V gene's germline CDR1 is PRHDT and CDR2 FYEKMQ (reference sequence). V was cut by 5 bases and J by 0 bases, with 10 bases left in between. The CDR3 DNA reads TGTGCCAGCAGCGCCCCGATTATGAACACTGAAGCTTTCTTT. The encoded protein is CASSAPIMNTEAFF.